This TCR beta chain was sequenced in a study of cytomegalovirus exposure and HLA in healthy donors. Study-wide background: The approximately 120 validation repertoires were reported in a later analysis to have been generated on the same platform as the approximately 700 first-cohort repertoires.

The protocol was immunoSEQ multiplex PCR, while the TCRdb copy is restricted to in-frame clones and leaves out a portion. The sample records 70,000 or so clones, roughly 92% being singletons. About this clone: Its antigen is not known.

Germline CDR1 SGHRS, CDR2 YFSETQ. This CDR3 has 14 amino acids. V was clipped by 7 bases and J by 7 bases; unmatched bases: 5. Whole-study findings and limits: Most sequenced TCRs were rare (though some public TCRs occurred in many donors). Researchers counted about 150 TCR beta chains as cytomegalovirus-associated.

The source of this sequence is a woman aged 18-30 years in good health and CMV-seropositive. Sequencing used PBMCs. This rearrangement joins TRBV5-1 to TRBJ2-3; the match to TRBD2 covers 14 bases. The CDR3 region is CASRLAGGQHTQYF. CDR3 DNA sequence: TGCGCCAGCCGACTAGCGGGAGGGCAGCATACGCAGTATTTT.